The sequence of this T cell receptor (beta chain) was determined in a study of cytomegalovirus exposure and HLA in healthy donors. Background on the study: In terms of ancestry, the Caucasian-associated cluster contained roughly 81% of the approximately 430 genotyped donors.

The CDR3 runs to 15 residues. Trimming stripped 7 bases from V and 5 bases from J, with 23 bases between. Germline-derived CDR1 and CDR2 are SQVTM and ANQGSEA. PCR primers comprised 60 Vbeta and 13 Jbeta primers. Sequenced by immunoSEQ multiplex PCR; TCRdb stores in-frame clones only, minus some. The table has 150,000 to 200,000 clones, approximately 72% seen once. In regard to this clone: Its antigen is still unknown.

The study's findings and limits: Most subjects had HLA-A and HLA-B alleles reportedly predicted accurately by TCR beta sequences. Several top significant clusters appeared, in a later analysis, to be linked to common viral pathogens. An Asian-associated ancestry cluster reportedly showed fewer N-insertions than the approximately 650-donor mean in a later analysis.

This TCR was sampled from a female donor in good health and CMV-seronegative. The rearrangement uses TRBV29-1 and TRBJ2-5, with D perhaps TRBD2 (6 bases). The specimen sequenced was PBMCs. The chain's CDR3 is CSAPLRGEGLETQYF. CDR3 sequence (DNA): TGCAGCGCTCCCTTGCGGGGCGAAGGTCTGGAGACCCAGTACTTC.